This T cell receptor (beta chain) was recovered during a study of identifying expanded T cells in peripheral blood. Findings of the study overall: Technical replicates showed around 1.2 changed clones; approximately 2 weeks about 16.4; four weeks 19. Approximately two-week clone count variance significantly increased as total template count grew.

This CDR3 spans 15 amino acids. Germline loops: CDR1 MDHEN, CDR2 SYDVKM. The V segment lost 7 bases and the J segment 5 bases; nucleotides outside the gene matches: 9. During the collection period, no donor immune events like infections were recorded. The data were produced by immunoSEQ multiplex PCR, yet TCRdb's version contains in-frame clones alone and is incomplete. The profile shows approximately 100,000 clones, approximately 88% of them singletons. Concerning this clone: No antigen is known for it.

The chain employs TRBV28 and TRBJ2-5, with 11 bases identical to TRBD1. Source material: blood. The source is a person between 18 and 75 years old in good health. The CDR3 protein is CASKIPGTGGETQYF. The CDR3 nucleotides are TGTGCCAGCAAAATCCCCGGGACAGGGGGGGAGACCCAGTACTTC.